This T cell receptor beta chain was sequenced during a study of blood T cells in healthy people across ages. Study-wide results and caveats: In older individuals, TCR beta diversity per million T cells was lower, falling roughly linearly with age. TCR beta diversity tracked closely with naive T cell percentage.

Next came a second PCR, run for about 6 to 11 cycles, which used a sample-barcoded 5' primer along with a J-beta primer mix. Tags on each cDNA molecule came from a template-switch adaptor with 12 random nucleotides. TCRdb passed the 5' RACE reads through MiXCR, listing each CDR3 protein once. Of about 1.6 million distinct CDR3 sequences listed, approximately 32% are singletons. Regarding this clonotype: The antigen remains unidentified.

This CDR3 has 15 residues. Germline V gene data show CDR1 as SNHLY and CDR2 as FYNNEI. J lost 4 bases, V lost 4 bases, and 4 bases had no gene match. Each sample had at least 6 million PBMCs isolated. The rearrangement joins TRBV2 to TRBJ2-1; 10 bases line up with TRBD2. Sample: blood. The receptor was isolated from a woman between 25 and 40 years old in good health. CDR3 coding DNA: TGTGCCAGCAGTGTCGAGCGGGGGGGATACAATGAGCAGTTCTTC. It codes for CASSVERGGYNEQFF.